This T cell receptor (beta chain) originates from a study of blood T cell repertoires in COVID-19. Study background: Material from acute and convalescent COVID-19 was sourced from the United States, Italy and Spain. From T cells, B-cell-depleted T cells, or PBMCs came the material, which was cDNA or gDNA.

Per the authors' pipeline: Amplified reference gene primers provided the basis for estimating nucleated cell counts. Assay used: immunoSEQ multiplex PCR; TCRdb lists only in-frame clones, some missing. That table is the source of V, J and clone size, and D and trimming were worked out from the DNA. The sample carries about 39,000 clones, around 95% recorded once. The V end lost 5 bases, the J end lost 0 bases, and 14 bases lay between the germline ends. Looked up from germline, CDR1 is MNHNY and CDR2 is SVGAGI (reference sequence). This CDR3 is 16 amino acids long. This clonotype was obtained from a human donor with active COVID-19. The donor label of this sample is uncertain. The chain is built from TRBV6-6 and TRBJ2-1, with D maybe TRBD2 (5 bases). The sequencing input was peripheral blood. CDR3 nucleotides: TGTGCCAGCAGTACGGGAAGGGTGAGCTCCTACAATGAGCAGTTCTTC. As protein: CASSTGRVSSYNEQFF.